This TCR beta chain derives from a study of cytomegalovirus exposure and HLA in healthy donors. In the PCR, 60 Vbeta and 13 Jbeta primers were used. The assay was immunoSEQ multiplex PCR, and TCRdb's table has in-frame clones only and misses some. The data show about 120,000 clones, with roughly 85% seen just once and about 3.7% held by the top ten. Findings and limits, study-wide: One later analysis reportedly identified an Asian-associated ancestry cluster that showed fewer N-insertions than the roughly 700-donor mean. Later analysis demonstrated an association between a missense DCLRE1C variant and TCR beta V- and J-gene trimming. Productive rates of about 87% or about 30% were seen for most TCR beta V segments in an earlier analysis.

Points on this clone: Its antigen remains unidentified.

The CDR3 is 15 amino acids. CDR1 is SGHDN, CDR2 FVKESK, per germline. V shed 1 base and J shed 4 bases, with 11 bases lying between them. The material sequenced was PBMCs. The receptor's source is a woman aged 40 to 49 in good health and CMV-seropositive. The chain carries TRBV14 and TRBJ1-3, with D unclear. The CDR3 nucleotides read TGTGCCAGCAGCCAAGCTTTCGGGTCGGGAAACACCATATATTTT. Translated: CASSQAFGSGNTIYF.